The rows below give T cell receptor beta chains drawn from one sample of a study of tumor and adjacent non-tumor tissue in lung cancer. TCRdb ran MiXCR on the multiplex PCR reads and lists one entry per CDR3 protein. The sample includes 100,000 to 120,000 distinct CDR3 sequences, roughly 84% of them seen just once. The sample consisted of lung tumor tissue. Receptors were obtained from a man in his 70s with non-small cell lung cancer. Both conserved end residues are part of each CDR3. D genes are given only for firm matches. The size of a clone is reported for some rows only, either as once, few or many, or as a class for expanded clones.

NA	TRBJ1-5	TRBV12-3/TRBV12-4	TRBD1	CASSWDRVEPQHF	TGTGCCAGCAGTTGGGACAGAGTTGAGCCCCAGCATTTT
NA	TRBJ2-1	TRBV10-2	NA	CASNEETCVNEQFF	TGCGCCAGCAATGAGGAGACTTGCGTAAATGAGCAGTTCTTC
NA	TRBJ2-2	TRBV12-3/TRBV12-4	NA	CASRILATGEMFF	TGTGCCAGCAGGATATTGGCCACCGGGGAGATGTTTTTT
few	TRBJ1-5	TRBV6-1	NA	CASSEIRDNHGDQPQHF	TGTGCCAGCAGTGAAATTCGGGACAATCATGGCGATCAGCCCCAGCATTTT
NA	TRBJ1-2	TRBV29-1	NA	CNVVLCQSLGEDGYTF	TGCAACGTTGTCCTCTGTCAATCCTTGGGAGAAGATGGCTACACCTTC
NA	TRBJ2-7	TRBV28	NA	CAGSPRTGAYEQYF	TGTGCCGGCAGTCCCAGGACTGGGGCCTACGAGCAGTACTTC
NA	TRBJ1-4	TRBV6-1	TRBD1	CASSHATGCSGEILFF	TGTGCCAGCAGTCATGCGACAGGGTGCTCAGGGGAAATACTGTTTTTT
NA	TRBJ2-1	TRBV11-3	TRBD2	CANSLLGTNGGYNEQFF	TGTGCCAACAGCCTCCTAGGGACTAACGGGGGTTACAATGAGCAGTTCTTC
once	TRBJ1-2	TRBV24-1	NA	CATSDPHGLGKNYGYTF	TGTGCCACCAGTGATCCACACGGACTGGGAAAGAACTATGGCTACACCTTC
few	TRBJ1-6	TRBV6-5	NA	CASRTHRDKNSPLHF	TGTGCCAGCAGAACCCACCGGGACAAAAATTCACCCCTCCACTTT